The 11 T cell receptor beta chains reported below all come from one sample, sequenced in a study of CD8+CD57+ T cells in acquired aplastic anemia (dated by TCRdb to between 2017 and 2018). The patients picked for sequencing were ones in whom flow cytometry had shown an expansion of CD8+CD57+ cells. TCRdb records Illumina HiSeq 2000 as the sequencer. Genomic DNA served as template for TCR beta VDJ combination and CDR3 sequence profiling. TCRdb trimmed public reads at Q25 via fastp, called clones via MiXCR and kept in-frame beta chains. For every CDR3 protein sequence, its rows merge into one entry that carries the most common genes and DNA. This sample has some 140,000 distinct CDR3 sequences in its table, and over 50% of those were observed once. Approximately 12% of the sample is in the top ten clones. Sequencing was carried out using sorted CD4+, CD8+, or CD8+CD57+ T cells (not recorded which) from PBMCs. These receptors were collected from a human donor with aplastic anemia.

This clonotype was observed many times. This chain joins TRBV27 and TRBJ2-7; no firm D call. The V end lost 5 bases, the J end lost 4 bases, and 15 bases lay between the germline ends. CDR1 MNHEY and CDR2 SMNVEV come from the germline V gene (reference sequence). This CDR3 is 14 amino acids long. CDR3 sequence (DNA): TGTGCCAGCAGTATCGGTCGACTGGGGTACGAGCAGTACTTC. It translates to CASSIGRLGYEQYF.

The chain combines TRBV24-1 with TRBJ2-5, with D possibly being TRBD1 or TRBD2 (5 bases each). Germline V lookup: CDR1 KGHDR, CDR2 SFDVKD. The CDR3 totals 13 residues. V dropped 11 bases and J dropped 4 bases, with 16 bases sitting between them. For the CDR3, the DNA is TGTGCCAGCACCCGGCGAGGGGTAGAGACCCAGTACTTC. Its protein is CASTRRGVETQYF.

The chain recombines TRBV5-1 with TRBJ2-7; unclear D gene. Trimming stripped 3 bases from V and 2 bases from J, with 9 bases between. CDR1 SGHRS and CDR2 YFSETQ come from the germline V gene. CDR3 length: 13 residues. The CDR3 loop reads CASSSALPYEQYF. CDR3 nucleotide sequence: TGCGCCAGCAGCTCGGCCCTCCCCTACGAGCAGTACTTC.

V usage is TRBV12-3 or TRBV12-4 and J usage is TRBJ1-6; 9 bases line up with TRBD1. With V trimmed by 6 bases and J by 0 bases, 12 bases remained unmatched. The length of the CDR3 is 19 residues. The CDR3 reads CASRGQGTAGSSYNSPLHF. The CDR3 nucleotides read TGTGCCAGCAGGGGACAGGGCACCGCTGGCAGCTCCTATAATTCACCCCTCCACTTT.

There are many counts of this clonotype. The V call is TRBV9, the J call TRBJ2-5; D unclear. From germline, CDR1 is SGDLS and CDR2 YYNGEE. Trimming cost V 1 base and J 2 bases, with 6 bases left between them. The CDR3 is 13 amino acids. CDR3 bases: TGTGCCAGCAGCGTATTAGATCAAGAGACCCAGTACTTC. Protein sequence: CASSVLDQETQYF.

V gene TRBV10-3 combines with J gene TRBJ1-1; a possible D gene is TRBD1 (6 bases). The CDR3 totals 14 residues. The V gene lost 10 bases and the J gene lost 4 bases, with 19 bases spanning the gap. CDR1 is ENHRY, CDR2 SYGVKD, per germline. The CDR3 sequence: CATGKTGGVTEAFF. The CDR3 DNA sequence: TGTGCCACCGGGAAGACAGGTGGGGTCACTGAAGCTTTCTTT.

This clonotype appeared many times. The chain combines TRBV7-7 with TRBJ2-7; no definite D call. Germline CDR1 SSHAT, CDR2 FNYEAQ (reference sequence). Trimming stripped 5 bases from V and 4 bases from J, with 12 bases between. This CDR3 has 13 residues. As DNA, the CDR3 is TGTGCCAGCAGCCAAGGCATAGGGTACGAGCAGTACTTC. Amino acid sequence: CASSQGIGYEQYF.

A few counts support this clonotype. This CDR3 reads CASSRTSGGADEQFF. Here the CDR3 DNA reads TGTGCCAGCAGTCGGACTAGCGGGGGGGCCGATGAGCAGTTCTTC. The chain carries TRBV6-4 and TRBJ2-1; 15 bases line up with TRBD2. This CDR3 is built from 15 residues. Germline V gives CDR1 MRHNA, CDR2 SNTAGT. V trimming: 5 bases; J trimming: 8 bases; junction bases outside the gene matches: 4.

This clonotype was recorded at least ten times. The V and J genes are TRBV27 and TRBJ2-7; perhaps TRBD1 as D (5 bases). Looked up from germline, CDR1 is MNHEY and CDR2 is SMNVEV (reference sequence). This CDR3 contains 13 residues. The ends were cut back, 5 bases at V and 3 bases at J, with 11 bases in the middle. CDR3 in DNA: TGTGCCAGCAGTGTACAGGATAACTACGAGCAGTACTTC. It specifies CASSVQDNYEQYF.

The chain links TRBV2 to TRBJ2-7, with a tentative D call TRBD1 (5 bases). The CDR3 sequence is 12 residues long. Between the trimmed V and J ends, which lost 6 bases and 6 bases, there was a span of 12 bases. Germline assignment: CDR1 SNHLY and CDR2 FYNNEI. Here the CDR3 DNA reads TGTGCCAGCAGGCGCCAGGGCCCCGAGCAGTACTTC. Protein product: CASRRQGPEQYF.

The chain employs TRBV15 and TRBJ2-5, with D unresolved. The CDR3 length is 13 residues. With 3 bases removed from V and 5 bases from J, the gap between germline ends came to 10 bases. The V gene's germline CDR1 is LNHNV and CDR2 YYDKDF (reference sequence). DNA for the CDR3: TGTGCCACCAGCAGGAGGCAGTGGGAGACCCAGTACTTC. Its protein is CATSRRQWETQYF.